Listed here are 29 T cell receptor beta chains from one sample, sequenced in a study of CD8+CD57+ T cells in acquired aplastic anemia. Patients sequenced had flow cytometry evidence of CD8+CD57+ cell expansion. The template for TCR beta VDJ and CDR3 sequence profiling was genomic DNA. TCRdb reprocessed the reads with MiXCR, giving one entry per CDR3 protein. The table includes some 150,000 distinct CDR3 sequences, over 55% detected once. Sequenced material: sorted CD4+, CD8+, or CD8+CD57+ T cells (not recorded which) from PBMCs. The source of these receptors is a human donor with aplastic anemia.

This clonotype turned up a few times. The gene calls are TRBV20-1 and TRBJ2-5; TRBD2 matches at 11 bases. With 6 bases clipped from V and 5 bases from J, the junction kept 8 bases outside the gene matches. Germline V gene lookup returns CDR1 DFQATT and CDR2 SNEGSKA (reference sequence). The CDR3 is made up of 14 amino acids. The CDR3 here is CSATLAGAGETQYF. The CDR3 DNA is TGCAGTGCCACACTAGCGGGAGCCGGTGAGACCCAGTACTTC.

The chain employs TRBV3-1 and TRBJ2-5; D uncertain. V was shortened by 1 base and J by 10 bases, with 4 bases between the two germline ends. From germline, CDR1 is LGHDT and CDR2 YNNKEL (reference sequence). The CDR3 runs to 10 residues. The CDR3: CASSQVLQYF. CDR3 bases: TGTGCCAGCAGCCAAGTTCTCCAGTACTTC.

The V and J genes are TRBV7-3 and TRBJ2-5; 9 bases agree with TRBD1. The ends lost 5 bases at V and 5 bases at J; junction bases unmatched: 3. The CDR3 runs 13 residues. Germline values: CDR1 SGHTA, CDR2 FQGTGA. The CDR3 DNA is TGTGCCAGCAGCATGGGGACAGGGGAGACCCAGTACTTC. This sequence encodes CASSMGTGETQYF. The full variable domain, its missing parts supplied by reference TRBV7-3 and TRBJ2-5, is GAGVSQTPSNKVTEKGKYVELRCDPISGHTALYWYRQSLGQGPEFLIYFQGTGAADDSGLPNDRFFAVRPEGSVSTLKIQRTERGDSAVYLCASSMGTGETQYFGPGTRLLVL.

The rearrangement links TRBV19 to TRBJ1-4; tentatively, D is TRBD1 (5 bases). Per germline, CDR1 LNHDA and CDR2 SQIVND (reference sequence). This CDR3 contains 15 residues. Trimming pared 1 base from V and 8 bases from J, leaving 14 bases between. Here the CDR3 DNA reads TGTGCCAGTAGTATAGGGGGGTCAGGCGTCGAAAAACTGTTTTTT. It yields the protein CASSIGGSGVEKLFF.

This clonotype has only one observation. J is TRBJ2-6 and V is TRBV7-3, with TRBD1 matching 7 bases. Looked up from germline, CDR1 is SGHTA and CDR2 is FQGTGA. The CDR3 totals 15 residues. Trimming cost V 6 bases and J 3 bases; bases outside gene matches: 5. The CDR3, as DNA: TGTGCCAGCAGAACTACAGGGGATGGGGCCAACGTCCTGACTTTC. Amino acids: CASRTTGDGANVLTF.

This chain connects TRBV6-4 to TRBJ2-1; no reliable D call. This CDR3 has 13 amino acids. Trimming pared 6 bases from V and 4 bases from J, leaving 10 bases between. Germline loops: CDR1 MRHNA, CDR2 SNTAGT. CDR3 coding DNA: TGTGCCAGCAGGAAGGCCCGGTACAATGAGCAGTTCTTC. Amino acid sequence: CASRKARYNEQFF.

V gene TRBV7-8 combines with J gene TRBJ1-1; D gene ambiguous. CDR3 size: 14 residues. Trimming cost V 3 bases and J 0 bases, with 8 bases left between them. The germline V gene encodes CDR1 SGHVS and CDR2 FQNEAQ. CDR3 region: CASSFGVMNTEAFF. For the CDR3, the DNA is TGTGCCAGCAGCTTTGGGGTCATGAACACTGAAGCTTTCTTT.

The V call is TRBV6-1, the J call TRBJ2-3; possible D gene TRBD1, 5 bases. V was pared by 2 bases and J by 4 bases, with 7 bases between. Germline-derived CDR1 and CDR2 are MNHNS and SASEGT. The CDR3 sequence is 13 residues long. CDR3 region: CASSEQGPDTQYF. As DNA, the CDR3 is TGTGCCAGCAGTGAACAGGGCCCAGATACGCAGTATTTT.

The chain is built from TRBV19 and TRBJ2-7, with 10 bases fitting TRBD2. Germline V CDR1 and CDR2: LNHDA, SQIVND (reference sequence). V dropped 6 bases and J dropped 1; count of bases not matched to a gene: 6. The CDR3 length is 15 residues. CDR3 in amino acids: CASSDSGGYSYEQYF. DNA for the CDR3: TGTGCCAGTAGCGATAGCGGGGGGTATTCCTACGAGCAGTACTTC. The whole variable domain, remainder taken from reference TRBV19 and TRBJ2-7, is DGGITQSPKYLFRKEGQNVTLSCEQNLNHDAMYWYRQDPGQGLRLIYYSQIVNDFQKGDIAEGYSVSREKKESFPLTVTSAQKNPTAFYLCASSDSGGYSYEQYFGPGTRLTVT.

The table lists this clonotype with a count of one. The junction shows a germline mismatch at one end, possibly a read error. The rearrangement joins TRBV10-3 to TRBJ2-7, with TRBD2 identical over 11 bases. Per the germline V gene, CDR1 is ENHRY and CDR2 is SYGVKD. There are 14 residues in the CDR3. The CDR3 loop is CASSGSGGASEQYF. CDR3 coding DNA: TGTGCCAGCAGTGGTAGCGGGGGGGCCTCCGAGCAGTACTTC.

The chain combines TRBV7-9 with TRBJ2-3; D might be TRBD2 (5 bases). The CDR3 is made up of 15 amino acids. From germline, CDR1 is SEHNR and CDR2 FQNEAQ (reference sequence). V lost 1 base to trimming and J lost 1 base, with 9 bases between them. CDR3 nucleotide sequence: TGTGCCAGCAGCTTAGAAGCGAGGGGCACAGATACGCAGTATTTT. Its protein is CASSLEARGTDTQYF.

The chain carries TRBV2 and TRBJ1-5; possible D gene TRBD1, 5 bases. Trimming took off 4 bases at V and 11 bases at J, with 12 bases between the two ends. Germline V CDR1 and CDR2: SNHLY, FYNNEI. The CDR3 length is 12 residues. The CDR3 DNA is TGTGCCAGCAGTGGGAGACGGGGGGCCCAGCATTTT. Its translation is CASSGRRGAQHF.

This clonotype was picked up many times. The rearrangement uses TRBV15 and TRBJ2-5; D is possibly TRBD1 (6 bases). Trimming pared 0 bases from V and 4 bases from J, leaving 12 bases between. This CDR3 is 15 amino acids long. Germline lookup yields CDR1 LNHNV and CDR2 YYDKDF (reference sequence). In nucleotides, the CDR3 is TGTGCCACCAGCAGAGACAGGGGCCTCGGAGAGACCCAGTACTTC. Translated, it gives CATSRDRGLGETQYF.

The rearrangement links TRBV9 to TRBJ2-1; D may be TRBD1 (5 bases). Trimming removed 0 bases from V and 9 bases from J, with 7 bases in between. This CDR3 has 12 amino acids. Looked up from germline, CDR1 is SGDLS and CDR2 is YYNGEE. The CDR3 spells CASSVEGFEQFF. CDR3 in DNA: TGTGCCAGCAGCGTAGAGGGGTTTGAGCAGTTCTTC.

The chain joins TRBV7-9 to TRBJ2-7; 11 nucleotides align to TRBD1. CDR1 and CDR2 from the germline V gene are SEHNR and FQNEAQ (reference sequence). Losses at the gene ends were 5 bases for V and 2 bases for J; bases not matched to a gene: 11. CDR3 length: 17 amino acids. The CDR3, as DNA: TGTGCCAGCAGCGCGGGACAGGGGGGACTTAGGCCCTACGAGCAGTACTTC. Translation: CASSAGQGGLRPYEQYF.

The V call is TRBV20-1, the J call TRBJ2-5; no firm D call. V was pared by 2 bases and J by 4 bases, with 14 bases between. Germline V CDR1 and CDR2: DFQATT, SNEGSKA (reference sequence). CDR3 size: 14 residues. This CDR3 is CSARYSAATETQYF. The CDR3 DNA sequence: TGCAGTGCTAGATATTCGGCCGCCACAGAGACCCAGTACTTC.

By sample fraction, this clonotype is medium-sized. V usage is TRBV24-1 and J usage is TRBJ2-7; D is ambiguous. Per germline, CDR1 KGHDR and CDR2 SFDVKD. This CDR3 has 11 amino acids. Trimming cost V 0 bases and J 7 bases, with 3 bases left between them. The CDR3 spells CATSDLDEQYF. CDR3 coding DNA: TGTGCCACCAGTGATTTGGATGAGCAGTACTTC.

This sequence joins TRBV4-3 and TRBJ2-1, with no clear D. Trimming stripped 0 bases from V and 0 bases from J, with 6 bases between. Germline CDR1 and CDR2: LGHNA and YSLEER. The CDR3 has 15 amino acids. Here the CDR3 DNA reads TGCGCCAGCAGCCAAGACAGGAGCTCCTACAATGAGCAGTTCTTC. This encodes CASSQDRSSYNEQFF.

The chain is built from TRBV29-1 and TRBJ2-1; D is ambiguous. From germline, CDR1 is SQVTM and CDR2 ANQGSEA. Deletions cut 6 bases from V and 4 bases from J, with 13 bases between. This CDR3 contains 13 residues. In nucleotides, the CDR3 is TGCAGCGTAAAAGGACGGACGTACAATGAGCAGTTCTTC. Amino acid sequence: CSVKGRTYNEQFF.

The chain joins TRBV7-2 to TRBJ1-4, with D unclear. The germline V gene encodes CDR1 SGHTA and CDR2 FQGNSA. Trimming left V 1 base short and J 6 bases short, with 15 bases between. The CDR3 consists of 16 residues. Here the CDR3 DNA reads TGTGCCAGCAGCTTAGAAGCCCGCCCAGCAGATGAAAAACTGTTTTTT. This codes for CASSLEARPADEKLFF.

As to this clonotype: The junction differs from germline at one of its ends, possibly a read error. The chain joins TRBV18 to TRBJ2-7; 9 positions agree with TRBD1. The CDR3 runs 12 residues. Germline assignment: CDR1 KGHSH and CDR2 LQKENI. CDR3 nucleotides: TGTGCCAGCTCACCAGACGACAGGGGGAGGCACTTC. Encoded protein: CASSPDDRGRHF.

The V call is TRBV7-2, the J call TRBJ1-1; D unclear. V was cut by 4 bases and J by 3 bases, with 6 bases left in between. The germline V gene has CDR1 SGHTA and CDR2 FQGNSA. This CDR3 is built from 12 residues. The CDR3 nucleotides read TGTGCCAGCAGCTCCTACCACACTGAAGCTTTCTTT. It yields the protein CASSSYHTEAFF.

The chain has TRBV7-3 and TRBJ2-3; D remains ambiguous. The CDR3 sequence is 13 residues long. V was trimmed by 1 base and J by 6 bases, leaving 8 bases between them. Looked up from germline, CDR1 is SGHTA and CDR2 is FQGTGA. The CDR3 sequence is CASSLNSGDTQYF. For the CDR3, the DNA is TGTGCCAGCAGCTTAAACTCCGGGGATACGCAGTATTTT.

This clonotype showed up just a few times. This chain links TRBV27 with TRBJ1-1; D remains unclear. The length of the CDR3 is 14 residues. The V end lost 8 bases, the J end lost 4 bases, and 17 bases lay between the germline ends. Germline V lookup: CDR1 MNHEY, CDR2 SMNVEV (reference sequence). The CDR3 sequence is CASLNPEGSTEAFF. The CDR3 DNA reads as TGTGCCAGCTTGAATCCGGAGGGTTCCACTGAAGCTTTCTTT.

The rearrangement joins TRBV29-1 to TRBJ1-2; D unclear. V was clipped by 7 bases and J by 5 bases, with 11 bases between them. The germline gives CDR1 SQVTM, CDR2 ANQGSEA. The length of the CDR3 is 11 residues. The CDR3: CSARTAYGYTF. In nucleotides, the CDR3 is TGCAGCGCCCGGACGGCTTATGGCTACACCTTC.

This clonotype was recorded a few times. This may arise from a read error, as a much more abundant clone is one base away. V and J are TRBV20-1 and TRBJ2-3; 9 bases are shared with TRBD2. The V and J ends lost 3 bases and 1 base, in that order; junction bases with no gene match: 5. Germline V CDR1 and CDR2: DFQATT, SNEGSKA (reference sequence). This CDR3 has 15 amino acids. CDR3 bases: TGCAGTGCTAGTTCGGCTAGCGGGGGCACAGATACGCAGTATTTT. Residues: CSASSASGGTDTQYF.

The V and J genes are TRBV24-1 and TRBJ2-3; the D gene is possibly TRBD1 (5 bases). Germline V gene lookup returns CDR1 KGHDR and CDR2 SFDVKD. The CDR3 contains 13 residues. V lost 9 bases to trimming and J lost 5 bases, with 14 bases between them. In nucleotides, the CDR3 is TGTGCCACCTGTGCAGGGTTGGGAGATACGCAGTATTTT. It is translated as CATCAGLGDTQYF.

This chain joins TRBV20-1 and TRBJ2-5; TRBD1 or TRBD2 may be the D gene (5 bases each). The germline gives CDR1 DFQATT, CDR2 SNEGSKA (reference sequence). The V and J ends lost 5 bases and 3 bases respectively, with 16 bases between them. This CDR3 is 14 amino acids long. CDR3 DNA sequence: TGCAGTGCTGGCCTCCGAGGGGCCGAAGAGACCCAGTACTTC. This sequence encodes CSAGLRGAEETQYF.

This clonotype was seen ten or more times. The chain is built from TRBV27 and TRBJ2-7, with 8 positions matching TRBD1. The V gene end was trimmed by 3 bases and the J gene end by 2 bases; junction bases not matched to a gene: 3. Germline CDR1 MNHEY, CDR2 SMNVEV (reference sequence). The CDR3 length is 14 residues. As DNA, the CDR3 is TGTGCCAGCAGTTTGTACAGGGGGGCCTACGAGCAGTACTTC. Translation gives CASSLYRGAYEQYF.